This T cell receptor (beta chain) appears in the sequencing data of a study of blood T cell repertoires in COVID-19. The V end was cut by 0 bases, the J end by 10 bases, with 10 bases between. The V gene's germline CDR1 is SGHNT and CDR2 YENEEA. This CDR3 is 13 amino acids long. Assay used: immunoSEQ multiplex PCR; TCRdb lists only in-frame clones, some missing. Among roughly 250,000 clones listed, 84% were seen once. Sample: peripheral blood. The chain recombines TRBV11-3 with TRBJ2-1; no clear D gene. The TCR was taken from a human donor in a cohort sampled during active COVID-19. The CDR3 DNA sequence: TGTGCCAGCAGCTTAGAGCGGAGAAAGGAGCAGTTCTTC. This codes for CASSLERRKEQFF. Together with reference TRBV11-3 and TRBJ2-1, the CDR3 gives the full variable domain: EAGVVQSPRYKIIEKKQPVAFWCNPISGHNTLYWYLQNLGQGPELLIRYENEEAVDDSQLPKDRFSAERLKGVDSTLKIQPAELGDSAVYLCASSLERRKEQFFGPGTRLTVL.